Reported below is one TCR beta chain. Germline V gene lookup returns CDR1 MNHNY and CDR2 SVGAGI (reference sequence). The CDR3 covers 15 residues. Between the trimmed V and J ends, which lost 7 bases and 0 bases, there was a span of 15 bases. This sample was included in a study of OX40 agonist ivuxolimab in advanced cancers. Assay used: immunoSEQ multiplex PCR; TCRdb lists only in-frame clones, some missing. This table holds around 100,000 clones, more than 85% found once. The rearrangement joins TRBV6-6 to TRBJ1-1; D is possibly TRBD1 (5 bases). The TCR was taken from an adult with an advanced solid tumor such as melanoma, head and neck, liver or kidney cancer. This specimen was CD4+ or CD8+ T cells sorted from blood, taken in a trial of the OX40 agonist ivuxolimab. The CDR3 DNA reads TGTGCCAGCATCCGACAGTCAGCAATGAACACTGAAGCTTTCTTT. It encodes CASIRQSAMNTEAFF.